The clone carrying this T cell receptor beta chain was counted ten times or more. As yet, its antigen is unknown. The read terminates 3 residues before the CDR3 end, so the remaining end is supplied by the germline J gene. This specimen belongs to a study of T cell clonality in common variable immunodeficiency. Sequencing input was equivalent genomic DNA from CVID and controls. Measured with immunoSEQ multiplex PCR; TCRdb has only the in-frame clones, and not every one. The specimen has about 52,000 clones, none found just once. Study observations and caveats: Shared TCRbeta clones were fewer between CVID subjects than controls.

The length of the CDR3 is 13 residues. The V gene's germline CDR1 is DFQATT and CDR2 SNEGSKA (reference sequence). This receptor was obtained from a person aged 18 to 75 in good health. J is TRBJ1-1 and V is TRBV20-1; 7 nucleotides match TRBD1. The sequenced sample consisted of peripheral blood mononuclear cells. The CDR3 sequence is CSATLTGRLGAFF. Partial CDR3 DNA: TGCAGTGCTACCCTGACAGGGAGGTTGGGT.